These 22 T cell receptor beta chains originate from one sample sequenced in a study of post-analysis software for immune sequencing data. Unique molecular identifiers were built into the TCR beta cDNA libraries. TCRdb ran MiXCR on the PCR reads and lists one entry per CDR3 protein. Of under 650,000 distinct CDR3 sequences listed, roughly 46% are singletons. Points from the study as a whole: Controls had lower frequencies than patients of about five TRBV segments, which included TRBV5-6, TRBV5-1 and TRBV20-1.

No antigen is known for these receptors. Source material: blood. Receptors were obtained from a girl aged 5 to 17 with multiple sclerosis.

This clonotype was detected a few times. The chain has TRBV7-8 and TRBJ2-7; TRBD1 agrees at 7 bases. Germline-derived CDR1 and CDR2 are SGHVS and FQNEAQ. The CDR3 runs to 15 residues. J was trimmed by 3 bases and V by 4 bases; bases with no gene match: 9. The CDR3 region is CASSSRQGMFYEQYF. In DNA form, the CDR3 reads TGTGCCAGCAGCTCCCGACAGGGAATGTTCTACGAGCAGTACTTC.

CDR3 in DNA: TGTGCCAGCAGTTTTTGGGACTCCTACAATGAGCAGTTCTTC. Residues: CASSFWDSYNEQFF. The V and J genes are TRBV6-1 and TRBJ2-1; no reliable D call. The CDR3 runs 14 residues. Germline-derived CDR1 and CDR2 are MNHNS and SASEGT. V lost 5 bases, J lost 0 bases, and 8 bases lay in between.

The table lists this clonotype with a few counts. J is TRBJ2-3 and V is TRBV5-1; D is perhaps TRBD1 (5 bases). The CDR3 runs to 15 residues. The germline gives CDR1 SGHRS, CDR2 YFSETQ. V lost 0 bases and J 5 bases, leaving 13 bases between the germline ends. In DNA form, the CDR3 reads TGCGCCAGCAGCTTGGGCCAGGGAAGGAGAGATACGCAGTATTTT. Residues: CASSLGQGRRDTQYF.

The DNA for the CDR3 is TGTGCCAGCAGTTTATCGAACGGATACGAGCAGTACTTC. Amino acid sequence: CASSLSNGYEQYF. The chain uses TRBV27 and TRBJ2-7; D unclear. Per germline, CDR1 MNHEY and CDR2 SMNVEV (reference sequence). The ends were cut back, 0 bases at V and 4 bases at J, with 7 bases in the middle. This CDR3 is 13 amino acids long.

This clonotype has just a few counts. The J gene is TRBJ2-1, the V gene TRBV10-3; TRBD2 aligns across 10 bases. Germline V gene sequence: CDR1 ENHRY, CDR2 SYGVKD. This CDR3 comprises 17 residues. V lost 3 bases, J lost 2 bases, and 7 bases stayed unmatched. DNA for the CDR3: TGTGCCATCAGTGATTCTATAGCGGGGGGAACCTACAATGAGCAGTTCTTC. As protein: CAISDSIAGGTYNEQFF.

This clonotype was found a few times. The chain carries TRBV9 and TRBJ2-5; the D is unclear. The V and J ends lost 4 bases and 3 bases respectively, with 10 bases between them. The CDR3 totals 13 residues. Germline V gene lookup returns CDR1 SGDLS and CDR2 YYNGEE. The CDR3 sequence: CASSTRGEETQYF. The CDR3 DNA follows: TGTGCCAGCAGCACGCGAGGTGAAGAGACCCAGTACTTC.

Concerning this clonotype itself: This clone may be a read error of a much larger clone one base away. The CDR3 region has the DNA TGTGCCAGCAGTGAACAGGCGGGAGCCTACAATGGGCAGTTCTTC. This codes for CASSEQAGAYNGQFF. The chain recombines TRBV2 with TRBJ2-1, with 7 bases matching TRBD2. CDR3 length equals 15 residues. CDR1 is SNHLY, CDR2 FYNNEI, per germline.

The chain employs TRBV5-1 and TRBJ1-2, with 7 bases identical to TRBD1. The CDR3 is 14 residues long. CDR1 SGHRS and CDR2 YFSETQ come from the germline V gene. Trimming took 4 bases from V and 4 from J; bases not matched to a gene: 7. The CDR3 loop is CASSDIQGSYGYTF. The CDR3 region has the DNA TGCGCCAGCAGCGATATACAGGGGAGCTATGGCTACACCTTC.

The chain uses TRBV12-3 or TRBV12-4 and TRBJ1-5; D is ambiguous. V gave up 3 bases and J gave up 3 bases, with 9 bases separating them. The CDR3 extends over 14 amino acids. The CDR3 DNA reads TGTGCCAGCAGTTTCCCTTCTATCAATCAGCCCCAGCATTTT. Its protein product is CASSFPSINQPQHF.

This clonotype was observed a handful of times. The rearrangement joins TRBV5-5 to TRBJ2-3; D is unresolved. CDR1 SGHKS and CDR2 YYEKEE come from the germline V gene (reference sequence). The CDR3 extends over 13 amino acids. With 6 bases removed from V and 3 bases from J, the gap between germline ends came to 11 bases. The CDR3 DNA sequence: TGTGCCAGCAATATAGTCTCGACAGATACGCAGTATTTT. Translated, it gives CASNIVSTDTQYF.

This clonotype turned up a few times. CDR3 residues: CSVAGQGGGYTF. CDR3 nucleotide sequence: TGCAGCGTTGCGGGACAGGGCGGGGGCTACACCTTC. V and J are TRBV29-1 and TRBJ1-2, with TRBD1 matching over 9 bases. Germline trimming cut 4 bases from V and 8 bases from J; bases unmatched to any gene: 5. The germline V gene encodes CDR1 SQVTM and CDR2 ANQGSEA. This CDR3 spans 12 amino acids.

This clonotype has more than one count but fewer than ten. The chain joins TRBV7-9 to TRBJ1-6, with TRBD1 as a possible D gene (5 bases). Per the germline V gene, CDR1 is SEHNR and CDR2 is FQNEAQ (reference sequence). V was cut by 5 bases and J by 5 bases, with 16 bases left in between. This CDR3 is built from 16 residues. For the CDR3, the DNA is TGTGCCAGCAGCCCTACAGAAGGGGTCAATAATTCACCCCTCCACTTT. It specifies CASSPTEGVNNSPLHF. Full variable domain (outside the CDR3, taken from reference TRBV7-9 and TRBJ1-6): DTGVSQNPRHKITKRGQNVTFRCDPISEHNRLYWYRQTLGQGPEFLTYFQNEAQLEKSRLLSDRFSAERPKGSFSTLEIQRTEQGDSAMYLCASSPTEGVNNSPLHFGNGTRLTVT.

The J gene is TRBJ1-1, the V gene TRBV13; unclear D gene. The CDR3 consists of 18 residues. V lost 2 bases, J lost 0 bases, and 19 bases lay in between. Germline CDR1 PRHDT, CDR2 FYEKMQ (reference sequence). This CDR3 reads CASSLLYPGISMNTEAFF. The CDR3 bases are TGTGCCAGCAGCTTACTCTATCCCGGGATATCCATGAACACTGAAGCTTTCTTT.

The V call is TRBV20-1, the J call TRBJ2-3, with 8 bases matching TRBD1. Trimming removed 3 bases from V and 4 bases from J; junction bases left unmatched: 6. Germline loops: CDR1 DFQATT, CDR2 SNEGSKA (reference sequence). This CDR3 has 14 amino acids. DNA of the CDR3: TGCAGTGCTAGGGGGACAGGATCCGCAGATACGCAGTATTTT. Translating it yields CSARGTGSADTQYF.

The rearrangement links TRBV6-5 to TRBJ1-4; possible D gene TRBD1, 6 bases. Germline V gene sequence: CDR1 MNHEY, CDR2 SVGAGI. Between the trimmed V and J ends, which lost 0 bases and 4 bases, there was a span of 9 bases. This CDR3 region has 15 residues. CDR3 region: CASSYSGGLNEKLFF. The CDR3 nucleotides are TGTGCCAGCAGTTACTCGGGGGGCCTTAATGAAAAACTGTTTTTT.

The chain has TRBV10-3 and TRBJ1-1, with 12 nucleotides matching TRBD1. This CDR3 has 14 residues. V was clipped by 8 bases and J by 1 base; unmatched bases: 2. In germline, CDR1 is ENHRY, CDR2 SYGVKD. CDR3 in DNA: TGTGCCATCCGGGGACAGGGGGCGAACACTGAAGCTTTCTTT. Encoded protein: CAIRGQGANTEAFF.

Points on this clonotype: The junction and the germline gene differ at one end; a read error may be behind it. CDR3 DNA: TGCGCCAGCAGCTTGGATGGTAGCGGGATCCAAGAGACCCAGTACTTT. Its translation: CASSLDGSGIQETQYF. The V and J genes are TRBV5-1 and TRBJ2-5, with 8 positions matching TRBD2. CDR1 is SGHRS, CDR2 YFSETQ, per germline. This CDR3 contains 16 residues.

The V call is TRBV3-1, the J call TRBJ2-1, with a weak D call TRBD1 (5 bases). The CDR3 length is 15 residues. V was clipped by 5 bases and J by 6 bases, with 17 bases between them. In germline, CDR1 is LGHDT, CDR2 YNNKEL (reference sequence). DNA for the CDR3: TGTGCCAGCAGCATCGACCCTGGGGCCACCAATGAGCAGTTCTTC. This gives the protein CASSIDPGATNEQFF.

In the case of this clonotype: This may arise from a read error, as a much more abundant clone is one base away. Since the CDR3 does not end with the conserved phenylalanine or tryptophan, this likely comes from a read error. The chain combines TRBV12-3 or TRBV12-4 with TRBJ2-3; TRBD2 aligns across 9 bases. CDR3 length: 15 residues. Unmatched junction bases numbered 4, after V lost 5 bases and J lost 1 base. The CDR3 spells CASSKASGGTDTQYS. CDR3 DNA: TGTGCCAGCAGTAAGGCTAGCGGGGGCACAGATACGCAGTATTCT.

This clonotype was seen a few times. CDR3 sequence reads: CASSYSRGGIYEQYF. The CDR3, as DNA: TGTGCCAGCAGTTACTCGAGAGGGGGCATCTACGAGCAGTACTTC. The chain joins TRBV6-5 to TRBJ2-7; 7 bases line up with TRBD1. J was trimmed by 3 bases and V by 0 bases; bases with no gene match: 5. The CDR3 has 15 residues. Germline-derived CDR1 and CDR2 are MNHEY and SVGAGI.

This clonotype was counted only a few times. V and J are TRBV5-1 and TRBJ2-5; 8 bases line up with TRBD1. With 5 bases clipped from V and 1 base from J, the junction kept 7 bases outside the gene matches. This CDR3 comprises 15 residues. Germline V CDR1 and CDR2: SGHRS, YFSETQ. In DNA, the CDR3 is TGCGCCAGCAGAGTCGGGGACAGGTCCCAAGAGACCCAGTACTTC. Translated, it gives CASRVGDRSQETQYF.

This clonotype has a handful of counts. The chain combines TRBV3-1 with TRBJ1-2; D remains ambiguous. There are 14 residues in the CDR3. V lost 0 bases and J lost 6, with 11 bases in between. Germline V gene sequence: CDR1 LGHDT, CDR2 YNNKEL (reference sequence). CDR3 residues: CASSQDKGLHGYTF. As DNA, the CDR3 is TGTGCCAGCAGCCAAGATAAGGGCCTACATGGCTACACCTTC.